This TCR beta chain was found in a study of regulatory T cells in long-lasting Graves disease. About this clonotype: Its antigen remains unknown.

Study results and limitations: Persistent disease showed a preference for TRBV28, TRBJ1-2 and TRBJ2-5.

CDR1 SNHLY and CDR2 FYNNEI come from the germline V gene. V lost 6 bases, J lost 6 bases, and 15 bases lay in between. CDR3 length equals 14 residues. Time point noted: newly diagnosed GD, antithyroid drugs for less than 3 months. With RNA extracted from PBMCs as input, the TCR library was made. Through Arm-PCR of CDR3 regions and iRepertoire HTBI primers, TCR beta libraries were built. TCRdb re-called the multiplex PCR reads with MiXCR, one entry per CDR3 protein. The table lists some 450,000 distinct CDR3 sequences, roughly 17% of them singletons. The same specimen was also included in a second study, on T cells in Graves' hyperthyroidism and ophthalmopathy. That paper states: Subjects aged 18 to 65 presented with newly diagnosed hyperthyroidism of less than 2 months' duration.

The source was peripheral blood mononuclear cells (PBMCs), collected at new diagnosis, from a patient treated with antithyroid drugs. This TCR was recovered from a woman aged 25 to 39 with Graves disease. The chain uses TRBV2 and TRBJ2-1; the D gene could be TRBD1 or TRBD2 (5 bases each). CDR3 region: CASREPGPINEQFF. The CDR3 bases are TGTGCCAGCAGGGAACCGGGACCAATCAATGAGCAGTTCTTC.